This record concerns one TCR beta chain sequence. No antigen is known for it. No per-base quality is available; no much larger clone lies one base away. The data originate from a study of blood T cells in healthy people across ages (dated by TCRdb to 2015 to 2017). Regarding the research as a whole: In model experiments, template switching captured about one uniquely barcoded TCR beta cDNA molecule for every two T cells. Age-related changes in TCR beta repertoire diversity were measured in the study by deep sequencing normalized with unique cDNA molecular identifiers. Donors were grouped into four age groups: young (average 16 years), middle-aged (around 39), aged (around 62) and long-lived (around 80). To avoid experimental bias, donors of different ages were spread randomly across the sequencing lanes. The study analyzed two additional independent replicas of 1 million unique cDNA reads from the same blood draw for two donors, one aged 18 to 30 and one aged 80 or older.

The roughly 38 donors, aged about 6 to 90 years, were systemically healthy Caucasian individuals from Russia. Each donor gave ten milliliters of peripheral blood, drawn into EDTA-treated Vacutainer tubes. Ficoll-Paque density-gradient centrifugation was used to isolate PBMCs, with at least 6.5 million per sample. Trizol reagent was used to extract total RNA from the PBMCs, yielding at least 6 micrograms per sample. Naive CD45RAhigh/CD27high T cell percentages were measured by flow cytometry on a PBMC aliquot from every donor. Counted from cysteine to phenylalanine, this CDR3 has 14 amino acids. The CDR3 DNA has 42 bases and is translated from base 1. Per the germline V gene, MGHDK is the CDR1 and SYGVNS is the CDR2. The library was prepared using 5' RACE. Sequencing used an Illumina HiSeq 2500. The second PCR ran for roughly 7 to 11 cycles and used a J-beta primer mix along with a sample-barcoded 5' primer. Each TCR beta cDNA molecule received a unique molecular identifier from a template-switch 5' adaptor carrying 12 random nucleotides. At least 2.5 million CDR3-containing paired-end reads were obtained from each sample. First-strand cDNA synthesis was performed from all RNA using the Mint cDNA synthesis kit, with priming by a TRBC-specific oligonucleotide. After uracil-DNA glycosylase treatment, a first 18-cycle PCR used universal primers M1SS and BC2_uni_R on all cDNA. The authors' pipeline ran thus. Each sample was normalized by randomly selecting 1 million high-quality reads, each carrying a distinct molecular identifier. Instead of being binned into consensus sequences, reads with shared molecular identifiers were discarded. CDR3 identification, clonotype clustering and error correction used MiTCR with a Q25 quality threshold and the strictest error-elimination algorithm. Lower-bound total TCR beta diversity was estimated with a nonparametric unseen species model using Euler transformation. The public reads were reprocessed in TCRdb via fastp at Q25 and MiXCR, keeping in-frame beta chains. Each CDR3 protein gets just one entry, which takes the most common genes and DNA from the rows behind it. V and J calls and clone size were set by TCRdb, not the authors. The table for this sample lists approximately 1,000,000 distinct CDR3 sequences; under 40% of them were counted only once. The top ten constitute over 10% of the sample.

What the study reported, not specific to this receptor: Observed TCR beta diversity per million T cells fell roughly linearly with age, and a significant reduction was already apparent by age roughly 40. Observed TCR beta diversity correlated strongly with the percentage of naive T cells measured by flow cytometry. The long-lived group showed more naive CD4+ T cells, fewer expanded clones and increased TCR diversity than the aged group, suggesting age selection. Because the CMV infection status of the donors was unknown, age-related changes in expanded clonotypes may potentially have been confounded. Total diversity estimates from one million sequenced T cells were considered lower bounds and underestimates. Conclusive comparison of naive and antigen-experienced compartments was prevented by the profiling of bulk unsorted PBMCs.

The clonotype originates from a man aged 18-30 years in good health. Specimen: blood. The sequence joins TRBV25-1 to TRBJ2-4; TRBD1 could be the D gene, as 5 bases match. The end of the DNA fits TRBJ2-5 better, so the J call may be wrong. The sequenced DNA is TGTGCCAGCAGAGAAAGTCAGGGAAGGGAGACCCAGTACTTC. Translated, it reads CASRESQGRETQYF.